The 26 T cell receptor beta chains below come from one sample, sequenced in a study of OX40 agonist ivuxolimab in advanced cancers. Profiled with immunoSEQ multiplex PCR; TCRdb holds only in-frame clones, not every one. The sample lists 53,000 or so clones, about four fifths occurring once. The sample here was CD4+ or CD8+ T cells sorted from blood, taken in a trial of the OX40 agonist ivuxolimab. Receptors originate from an adult with an advanced solid tumor such as melanoma, head and neck, liver or kidney cancer.

The chain carries TRBV5-1 and TRBJ2-5; 11 positions match TRBD2. Germline V gene sequence: CDR1 SGHRS, CDR2 YFSETQ. Trimming removed 5 bases from V and 5 bases from J; junction bases left unmatched: 14. This CDR3 has 17 residues. The CDR3 loop reads CASRPGTSGIIGETQYF. The DNA for the CDR3 is TGCGCCAGCAGGCCCGGGACTAGCGGTATTATCGGGGAGACCCAGTACTTC.

The genes are TRBV5-1 and TRBJ2-2, with 13 bases matching TRBD2. CDR1 SGHRS and CDR2 YFSETQ come from the germline V gene. V dropped 3 bases and J dropped 2; count of bases not matched to a gene: 1. The CDR3 is 16 residues long. The CDR3 is CASSWTSGGNTGELFF. CDR3 in DNA: TGCGCCAGCAGCTGGACTAGCGGGGGCAACACCGGGGAGCTGTTTTTT. Drawing the rest from reference TRBV5-1 and TRBJ2-2, the complete variable domain is KAGVTQTPRYLIKTRGQQVTLSCSPISGHRSVSWYQQTPGQGLQFLFEYFSETQRNKGNFPGRFSGRQFSNSRSEMNVSTLELGDSALYLCASSWTSGGNTGELFFGEGSRLTVL.

The V gene is TRBV7-2, the J gene TRBJ2-5; the match to TRBD2 covers 8 bases. Germline V gene sequence: CDR1 SGHTA, CDR2 FQGNSA. V dropped 3 bases and J dropped 2; count of bases not matched to a gene: 2. The CDR3 length is 14 residues. The DNA of the CDR3 is TGTGCCAGCAGCTTTAGCGGGGTACAAGAGACCCAGTACTTC. It codes for CASSFSGVQETQYF.

V gene TRBV30 combines with J gene TRBJ1-1, with D perhaps matching TRBD1 (5 bases). This CDR3 is 13 amino acids long. Trimming took 2 bases from V and 6 from J, leaving 13 bases between them. Germline CDR1 and CDR2: GTSNPN and SVGIG (reference sequence). In DNA form, the CDR3 reads TGTGCCTGGAGTCCAAGGGGTGCGGCTGAAGCTTTCTTT. It encodes CAWSPRGAAEAFF.

The sample holds one count of this clone. The chain couples TRBV14 to TRBJ2-1, with 9 nucleotides matching TRBD2. The CDR3 has 19 residues. Germline CDR1 and CDR2: SGHDN and FVKESK. J was trimmed by 6 bases and V by 4 bases; bases with no gene match: 19. The DNA for the CDR3 is TGTGCCAGCAGCCCACCCGGGACTAGCTGGCTTCGTCGAGTCAATGAGCAGTTCTTC. Encoded protein: CASSPPGTSWLRRVNEQFF.

This clone was seen a handful of times. This chain uses TRBV28 with TRBJ2-3; D is unresolved. Trimming shortened V by 4 bases and J by 2 bases, and 10 bases separated the two germline ends. CDR1 and CDR2 from the germline V gene are MDHEN and SYDVKM. The CDR3 runs 14 residues. CDR3 residues: CASSSGRITDTQYF. CDR3 in DNA: TGTGCCAGCAGTTCGGGCAGGATCACAGATACGCAGTATTTT.

This chain's CDR3 is CSIPGQGAYNEQFF. In DNA, the CDR3 is TGCAGTATTCCCGGACAGGGTGCCTACAATGAGCAGTTCTTC. The V gene is TRBV29-1, the J gene TRBJ2-1; 8 bases match TRBD1. CDR1 SQVTM and CDR2 ANQGSEA come from the germline V gene. The CDR3 totals 14 residues.

The V and J genes are TRBV5-4 and TRBJ1-1, with D maybe TRBD1 (5 bases). Trimming removed 4 bases at V and 3 bases at J, with 7 bases between. This CDR3 contains 12 residues. The germline V gene encodes CDR1 SGHNT and CDR2 YYREEE (reference sequence). The CDR3 reads CASSKQDTEAFF. CDR3 bases: TGTGCCAGCAGCAAACAGGACACTGAAGCTTTCTTT.

The chain joins TRBV5-8 to TRBJ1-4; 8 bases agree with TRBD1. The V segment lost 5 bases and the J segment 5 bases; nucleotides outside the gene matches: 5. This CDR3 is 14 amino acids long. Germline V lookup: CDR1 SGHTS, CDR2 YDEGEE. CDR3 amino acids: CASSDRGRNEKLFF. In DNA form, the CDR3 reads TGTGCCAGCAGTGACAGGGGTCGGAATGAAAAACTGTTTTTT.

V usage is TRBV27 and J usage is TRBJ1-5; D unresolved. The CDR3 is made up of 15 amino acids. V was pared by 2 bases and J by 9 bases, with 17 bases between. Germline assignment: CDR1 MNHEY and CDR2 SMNVEV (reference sequence). The CDR3 DNA is TGTGCCAGCAGTTTAAAAGGTGGACGTGGAGGGCCCCAGCATTTT. Translated, it gives CASSLKGGRGGPQHF.

The gene calls are TRBV28 and TRBJ1-3; D perhaps matches TRBD1 (5 bases). The CDR3 is made up of 17 amino acids. V lost 7 bases and J 0 bases, leaving 19 bases between the germline ends. The V gene's germline CDR1 is MDHEN and CDR2 SYDVKM. CDR3 loop: CASILGEPFSSGNTIYF. CDR3 coding DNA: TGTGCCAGCATCCTAGGGGAACCCTTCAGCTCTGGAAACACCATATATTTT.

This clone is medium-sized in the sample. The chain links TRBV5-1 to TRBJ1-5; 9 bases match TRBD1. CDR3 length: 14 residues. Germline V CDR1 and CDR2: SGHRS, YFSETQ. V lost 4 bases and J lost 5; bases outside the gene matches: 4. CDR3 bases: TGCGCCAGCAGCCTCGGGACAGGGTATCAGCCCCAGCATTTT. Its protein product is CASSLGTGYQPQHF.

J is TRBJ1-2 and V is TRBV6-5, with D unclear. Germline values: CDR1 MNHEY, CDR2 SVGAGI. Trimming removed 0 bases at V and 4 bases at J, with 0 bases between. The CDR3 loop spans 11 amino acids. The CDR3 DNA reads TGTGCCAGCAGTTACTCCTATGGCTACACCTTC. Translation: CASSYSYGYTF.

This rearrangement joins TRBV18 to TRBJ1-2; possibly TRBD1 for D (5 bases). This CDR3 spans 18 amino acids. The V and J ends lost 1 base and 7 bases respectively, with 25 bases between them. Germline CDR1 is KGHSH and CDR2 is LQKENI. Here the CDR3 DNA reads TGTGCCAGCTCACCACTGCCGGGACCGATCCGTTCGGGGGGTGGCTACACCTTC. Translating gives CASSPLPGPIRSGGGYTF.

The rearrangement joins TRBV2 to TRBJ1-2; D perhaps matches TRBD1 (5 bases). CDR1 and CDR2 from the germline V gene are SNHLY and FYNNEI. The CDR3 consists of 14 residues. V was pared by 8 bases and J by 4 bases, with 17 bases between. The CDR3 nucleotides read TGTGCCAGCTGTTTTGACCCGGGGGGCTATGGCTACACCTTC. Its protein product is CASCFDPGGYGYTF.

V and J are TRBV10-2 and TRBJ2-1; D is uncertain. V shed 8 bases and J shed 4 bases, with 9 bases lying between them. Germline assignment: CDR1 WSHSY and CDR2 SAAADI. The CDR3 covers 12 residues. DNA for the CDR3: TGCGCCAGCGGTACTGGGTACAATGAGCAGTTCTTC. This codes for CASGTGYNEQFF.

The rearrangement links TRBV5-1 to TRBJ2-2; 11 bases match TRBD2. This CDR3 has 16 amino acids. Looked up from germline, CDR1 is SGHRS and CDR2 is YFSETQ. The ends lost 3 bases at V and 5 bases at J; junction bases unmatched: 6. The CDR3 region has the DNA TGCGCCAGCAGCTCCTTAGCGGGAGGGCCAACCGGGGAGCTGTTTTTT. It translates to CASSSLAGGPTGELFF.

The chain combines TRBV11-3 with TRBJ2-7; 9 bases line up with TRBD2. CDR3 size: 18 residues. CDR1 and CDR2 (germline): SGHNT, YENEEA. With V trimmed by 5 bases and J by 5 bases, 19 bases remained unmatched. The CDR3 sequence: CASSLARRASGTRNEQYF. CDR3 bases: TGTGCCAGCAGCCTAGCCCGAAGGGCTAGCGGGACTAGAAACGAGCAGTACTTC.

This rearrangement joins TRBV9 to TRBJ1-2; unclear D gene. Germline-derived CDR1 and CDR2 are SGDLS and YYNGEE. The length of the CDR3 is 12 residues. V lost 1 base and J 7 bases, leaving 8 bases between the germline ends. The CDR3 sequence: CASSVWNGGYTF. The CDR3 DNA is TGTGCCAGCAGCGTATGGAACGGTGGCTACACCTTC.

A few counts support this clone. The chain joins TRBV5-1 to TRBJ1-2; D is unclear. V lost 2 bases to trimming and J lost 3 bases, with 8 bases between them. Germline CDR1 and CDR2: SGHRS and YFSETQ. The length of the CDR3 is 13 residues. CDR3 nucleotide sequence: TGCGCCAGCAGCTTACAGCCGGACTATGGCTACACCTTC. This encodes CASSLQPDYGYTF.

This clone was counted only a few times. This chain joins TRBV9 and TRBJ2-3; 14 nucleotides agree with TRBD2. CDR3 length: 16 residues. Germline values: CDR1 SGDLS, CDR2 YYNGEE. V was clipped by 4 bases and J by 4 bases; unmatched bases: 5. The CDR3 DNA reads TGTGCCAGCAGCCTCAGGACTAGCGGGGGGCCAGATACGCAGTATTTT. Translating it yields CASSLRTSGGPDTQYF.

This chain uses TRBV7-9 with TRBJ1-1; maybe TRBD1 (6 bases). The V end lost 7 bases, the J end lost 0 bases, and 9 bases lay between the germline ends. Germline V lookup: CDR1 SEHNR, CDR2 FQNEAQ (reference sequence). The CDR3 is 13 amino acids. CDR3 residues: CASKGEVNTEAFF. CDR3 bases: TGTGCCAGCAAGGGGGAAGTGAACACTGAAGCTTTCTTT.

The chain links TRBV9 to TRBJ2-2; D gene unclear. Germline CDR1 reads SGDLS; CDR2 reads YYNGEE. This CDR3 spans 12 amino acids. V was clipped by 3 bases and J by 7 bases, with 7 bases between them. The CDR3 protein is CASSAIGGELFF. CDR3 nucleotide sequence: TGTGCCAGCAGCGCTATAGGCGGGGAGCTGTTTTTT.

J is TRBJ1-4 and V is TRBV27; no firm D call. This CDR3 is 15 amino acids long. Germline V gene lookup returns CDR1 MNHEY and CDR2 SMNVEV (reference sequence). Trimming removed 1 base from V and 5 bases from J, with 11 bases in between. CDR3: CASSLLGSPNEKLFF. CDR3 in DNA: TGTGCCAGCAGTTTATTGGGGAGTCCAAATGAAAAACTGTTTTTT.

The chain recombines TRBV7-6 with TRBJ2-1, with D uncertain. The ends were cut back, 2 bases at V and 4 bases at J, with 6 bases in the middle. This CDR3 region has 13 residues. Germline V gene lookup returns CDR1 SGHVS and CDR2 FNYEAQ. The CDR3 spells CASSLTGYNEQFF. CDR3 in DNA: TGTGCCAGCAGCTTAACCGGGTACAATGAGCAGTTCTTC.

The table lists this clone with a count of one. V and J are TRBV10-3 and TRBJ1-5; D is unresolved. There are 13 residues in the CDR3. CDR1 is ENHRY, CDR2 SYGVKD, per germline. V was clipped by 4 bases and J by 4 bases, with 8 bases between them. DNA of the CDR3: TGTGCCATCAGTGGGGAAAATAATCAGCCCCAGCATTTT. Amino acids: CAISGENNQPQHF.